These 24 T cell receptor beta chains came from one sample sequenced in a study of shared clonotypes between healthy human individuals. Assay: immunoSEQ multiplex PCR; the TCRdb copy retains only in-frame clones and omits some. The sample has roughly 1.5 million clones, approximately 98% seen once; the top ten hold 0.4% to 0.55%. Sequencing input: naive CD4+ T cells sorted from blood. The subset here: CD45RA+ positively selected. The receptors here all came from a man aged 30-40 years in good health.

V and J are TRBV5-6 and TRBJ2-2, with 7 bases matching TRBD1. The ends lost 4 bases at V and 9 bases at J; junction bases unmatched: 9. Germline CDR1 reads SGHDT; CDR2 reads YYEEEE. CDR3 length: 14 amino acids. The CDR3 spells CASSTGTVHRELFF. For the CDR3, the DNA is TGTGCCAGCAGCACTGGGACAGTTCACCGGGAGCTGTTTTTT.

The chain is built from TRBV15 and TRBJ1-1, with TRBD1 as a possible D gene (5 bases). Deletions cut 3 bases from V and 0 bases from J, with 11 bases between. This CDR3 is 15 amino acids long. CDR1 is LNHNV and CDR2 is YYDKDF in the germline V gene (reference sequence). The CDR3 sequence: CATSRTGTVNTEAFF. The DNA for the CDR3 is TGTGCCACCAGCAGGACCGGGACGGTGAACACTGAAGCTTTCTTT.

The chain joins TRBV10-1 to TRBJ2-7; possible D gene TRBD2, 6 bases. V dropped 2 bases and J dropped 5 bases, with 10 bases sitting between them. The CDR3 covers 13 residues. Per the germline V gene, CDR1 is WNHNN and CDR2 is SYGVQD (reference sequence). The DNA of the CDR3 is TGCGCCAGCAGTGAGGGAGGGGTACACGAGCAGTACTTC. Protein: CASSEGGVHEQYF.

J is TRBJ2-5 and V is TRBV5-1; the D is unclear. Trimming cost V 1 base and J 0 bases, with 7 bases left between them. Per the germline V gene, CDR1 is SGHRS and CDR2 is YFSETQ. The CDR3 runs 14 residues. DNA of the CDR3: TGCGCCAGCAGCTTGATCGCGAACCAAGAGACCCAGTACTTC. Residues: CASSLIANQETQYF. Full variable domain (rest looked up from reference TRBV5-1 and TRBJ2-5): KAGVTQTPRYLIKTRGQQVTLSCSPISGHRSVSWYQQTPGQGLQFLFEYFSETQRNKGNFPGRFSGRQFSNSRSEMNVSTLELGDSALYLCASSLIANQETQYFGPGTRLLVL.

The gene calls are TRBV6-4 and TRBJ2-2; TRBD2 agrees at 7 bases. The V and J ends lost 5 bases and 4 bases, in that order; junction bases with no gene match: 7. Germline-derived CDR1 and CDR2 are MRHNA and SNTAGT. The CDR3 covers 15 residues. The chain's CDR3 is CASSLVAGATGELFF. CDR3 nucleotides: TGTGCCAGCAGTCTAGTGGCGGGAGCCACCGGGGAGCTGTTTTTT.

The chain couples TRBV6-1 to TRBJ1-5; 7 bases line up with TRBD1. Germline V CDR1 and CDR2: MNHNS, SASEGT. The V segment lost 3 bases and the J segment 7 bases; nucleotides outside the gene matches: 3. The CDR3 spans 13 residues. The CDR3 nucleotides are TGTGCCAGCAGTGAGACAGGGTACCAGCCCCAGCATTTT. It specifies CASSETGYQPQHF.

This chain joins TRBV6-6 and TRBJ1-4; TRBD1 matches at 7 bases. V gave up 6 bases and J gave up 7 bases; unmatched junction bases: 8. The V gene's germline CDR1 is MNHNY and CDR2 SVGAGI (reference sequence). The CDR3 runs to 14 residues. The CDR3 protein is CASSSGQVTEKLFF. The CDR3 region has the DNA TGTGCCAGCAGCTCCGGACAGGTTACTGAAAAACTGTTTTTT.

The chain recombines TRBV6-6 with TRBJ2-3, with D possibly being TRBD2 (5 bases). The ends were cut back, 8 bases at V and 3 bases at J, with 18 bases in the middle. The CDR3 has 15 residues. Germline lookup yields CDR1 MNHNY and CDR2 SVGAGI (reference sequence). CDR3 residues: CASGLAPVGTDTQYF. CDR3 sequence (DNA): TGTGCCAGCGGGCTAGCTCCCGTAGGAACAGATACGCAGTATTTT.

The V gene is TRBV28, the J gene TRBJ1-5, with D unresolved. Trimming took off 6 bases at V and 2 bases at J, with 17 bases between the two ends. Germline V gives CDR1 MDHEN, CDR2 SYDVKM. The CDR3 consists of 16 residues. The CDR3 DNA is TGTGCCAGCAGCCTGCGGGTGGGCCAAGGCAATCAGCCCCAGCATTTT. It is translated as CASSLRVGQGNQPQHF.

The rearrangement joins TRBV5-1 to TRBJ1-1, with 7 nucleotides matching TRBD1. The CDR3 contains 17 residues. CDR1 SGHRS and CDR2 YFSETQ come from the germline V gene. J gave up 0 bases and V 4 bases, and 12 bases lay outside the gene matches. CDR3 sequence (DNA): TGCGCCAGCAGCGTGGGTGTAGGGGGCCTCATGAACACTGAAGCTTTCTTT. Encoded protein: CASSVGVGGLMNTEAFF.

The chain recombines TRBV20-1 with TRBJ2-3; D not certain. The CDR3 is 10 amino acids. With 6 bases removed from V and 8 bases from J, the gap between germline ends came to 9 bases. Germline loops: CDR1 DFQATT, CDR2 SNEGSKA (reference sequence). CDR3 sequence reads: CSADDATQYF. The CDR3 nucleotides read TGCAGTGCCGACGATGCTACGCAGTATTTT.

This clone has a count of ten or more. This CDR3 is also generated by other DNA sequences in the sample. The chain joins TRBV6-1 to TRBJ1-1; 7 nucleotides line up with TRBD1. Germline lookup yields CDR1 MNHNS and CDR2 SASEGT. CDR3 size: 14 residues. The trim removed 1 base at V and 4 bases at J, leaving 3 bases unmatched. CDR3 protein: CASSEVGGGTEAFF. The CDR3 coding sequence is TGTGCCAGCAGTGAAGTAGGGGGCGGCACTGAAGCTTTCTTT.

Of note for this clone: The junction differs from germline at one of its ends, possibly a read error. The J gene is TRBJ2-7, the V gene TRBV2; weak D call: TRBD1 (6 bases). The length of the CDR3 is 12 residues. Germline-derived CDR1 and CDR2 are SNHLY and FYNNEI. The CDR3 DNA follows: TGTGCCAGCAGTGATGTACAGGGTTTAACGGGCTTC. Translation: CASSDVQGLTGF.

This chain joins TRBV18 and TRBJ2-6, with D unresolved. The V gene lost 3 bases and the J gene lost 0 bases, with 6 bases spanning the gap. CDR1 KGHSH and CDR2 LQKENI come from the germline V gene. The CDR3 spans 15 residues. CDR3 DNA sequence: TGTGCCAGCTCACCTACCAACTCTGGGGCCAACGTCCTGACTTTC. Its translation is CASSPTNSGANVLTF. The full variable domain, completed using reference TRBV18 and TRBJ2-6, is NAGVMQNPRHLVRRRGQEARLRCSPMKGHSHVYWYRQLPEEGLKFMVYLQKENIIDESGMPKERFSAEFPKEGPSILRIQQVVRGDSAAYFCASSPTNSGANVLTFGAGSRLTVL.

The chain employs TRBV19 and TRBJ1-5; 8 bases are a match to TRBD1. The length of the CDR3 is 13 residues. From germline, CDR1 is LNHDA and CDR2 SQIVND (reference sequence). CDR3: CATGVLSNQPQHF. CDR3 DNA: TGTGCGACAGGGGTTCTTAGCAATCAGCCCCAGCATTTT.

This chain joins TRBV9 and TRBJ2-2, with TRBD1 matching over 8 bases. Germline lookup yields CDR1 SGDLS and CDR2 YYNGEE. The CDR3 contains 16 residues. J lost 5 bases, V lost 0 bases, and 6 bases had no gene match. In DNA form, the CDR3 reads TGTGCCAGCAGCGTAGAGGACAGGGTAATAACCGGGGAGCTGTTTTTT. This sequence encodes CASSVEDRVITGELFF.

The CDR3 DNA sequence: TGTGCCACCAGCAGAGGGGCGACTAGCGGGAGCCACGAGCAGTACTTC. Protein product: CATSRGATSGSHEQYF. This chain uses TRBV15 with TRBJ2-7; TRBD2 matches 12 bases. V lost 1 base and J lost 5; bases outside the gene matches: 6. CDR3 length: 16 amino acids. The germline CDR1 and CDR2 sequences are LNHNV and YYDKDF (reference sequence).

The chain joins TRBV27 to TRBJ1-3; D may be TRBD1 (5 bases). V was cut by 0 bases and J by 4 bases, with 10 bases left in between. The CDR3 sequence is 15 residues long. CDR1 and CDR2 from the germline V gene are MNHEY and SMNVEV (reference sequence). In DNA, the CDR3 is TGTGCCAGCAGTTTATCGCCTAGGACAGGAAACACCATATATTTT. Translation gives CASSLSPRTGNTIYF.

The chain joins TRBV5-1 to TRBJ2-7; D assignment may be TRBD1 or TRBD2 (5 bases each). V was pared by 0 bases and J by 3 bases, with 10 bases between. The germline gives CDR1 SGHRS, CDR2 YFSETQ. The CDR3 is 14 amino acids. CDR3 loop: CASSLGGAVYEQYF. The CDR3 nucleotides are TGCGCCAGCAGCTTGGGAGGGGCTGTCTACGAGCAGTACTTC.

CDR3 coding DNA: TGTGCCAGCAGCTTGCGGGGGCTGGGCACCGGGGAGCTGTTTTTT. Translation: CASSLRGLGTGELFF. The V call is TRBV7-3, the J call TRBJ2-2; perhaps TRBD2 as D (7 bases). Germline V CDR1 and CDR2: SGHTA, FQGTGA. V was cut by 3 bases and J by 4 bases, with 12 bases left in between. The CDR3 sequence is 15 residues long.

The chain joins TRBV4-3 to TRBJ2-3; D might be TRBD2 (6 bases). The CDR3 is made up of 18 amino acids. The V gene lost 1 base and the J gene lost 2 bases, with 19 bases spanning the gap. The germline V gene has CDR1 LGHNA and CDR2 YSLEER. CDR3 DNA: TGCGCCAGCAGCCAAGTAGCGGTTCGGAGTTACCCCACAGATACGCAGTATTTT. Encoded protein: CASSQVAVRSYPTDTQYF.

This clone was recorded only once. J is TRBJ1-2 and V is TRBV11-2; D is unclear. The germline V gene encodes CDR1 SGHAT and CDR2 FQNNGV. V shed 2 bases and J shed 5 bases, with 9 bases lying between them. The CDR3 loop spans 13 amino acids. CDR3 bases: TGTGCCAGCAGCTTAAGGTCGCCATATGGCTACACCTTC. This translates into CASSLRSPYGYTF.

This sequence joins TRBV29-1 and TRBJ1-1; D is unclear. Trimming pared 0 bases from V and 12 bases from J, leaving 8 bases between. The CDR3 totals 10 residues. In germline, CDR1 is SQVTM, CDR2 ANQGSEA. The CDR3 nucleotides read TGCAGCGTTGAAGATGTTGGATCTTTCTTT. This codes for CSVEDVGSFF.

The V call is TRBV12-5, the J call TRBJ1-1; D is uncertain. CDR1 is LGHNT, CDR2 FRNRAP, per germline. CDR3 length: 13 residues. V shed 1 base and J shed 5 bases, with 8 bases lying between them. The CDR3 is CASGLGLGTEAFF. The CDR3 DNA follows: TGTGCTAGTGGTTTGGGGTTAGGGACTGAAGCTTTCTTT.